The next 24 T cell receptor beta chains were all read from a single sample in a study of blood T cell repertoires in COVID-19. Libraries were prepared by immunoSEQ multiplex PCR; TCRdb keeps only in-frame clonotypes and omits some of them. The table lists roughly 150,000 clones, under 90% of them singletons. Sequenced: PBMCs or T cells enriched from blood (not recorded which). The receptors were gathered from a woman aged 18 to 35 who had been exposed to COVID-19.

The chain recombines TRBV6-4 with TRBJ2-2; 9 bases agree with TRBD1. CDR1 MRHNA and CDR2 SNTAGT come from the germline V gene. The junction had 4 bases not matched to a gene; V was cut back by 5 bases and J by 0 bases. The CDR3 spans 16 residues. CDR3 region: CASSPTGGANTGELFF. The CDR3 coding sequence is TGTGCCAGCAGTCCCACAGGGGGCGCGAACACCGGGGAGCTGTTTTTT.

This clone was seen just once. V gene TRBV3-1 (or the pseudogene TRBV3-2) combines with J gene TRBJ1-1, with D tentatively TRBD1 (6 bases). The V end was cut by 2 bases, the J end by 4 bases, with 8 bases between. Germline V gene lookup returns CDR1 LGHDT and CDR2 YNNKEL (reference sequence). This CDR3 comprises 13 residues. CDR3 DNA: TGTGCCAGCAGCCAATCAGGGGCCACTGAAGCTTTCTTT. Residues: CASSQSGATEAFF.

The chain has TRBV4-1 and TRBJ2-1; D gene ambiguous. Trimming shortened V by 2 bases and J by 8 bases, and 10 bases separated the two germline ends. Germline CDR1 reads MGHRA; CDR2 reads YSYEKL. The CDR3 totals 13 residues. The CDR3 region is CASSQSLNDEQFF. CDR3 coding DNA: TGCGCCAGCAGCCAAAGCCTTAATGATGAGCAGTTCTTC.

The chain joins TRBV7-7 to TRBJ2-7; 8 bases are shared with TRBD1. This CDR3 spans 15 amino acids. Germline V gene lookup returns CDR1 SSHAT and CDR2 FNYEAQ (reference sequence). V was pared by 5 bases and J by 3 bases, with 9 bases of the junction left unmatched. The CDR3 is CASSTGTGAHYEQYF. The CDR3 DNA sequence: TGTGCCAGCAGCACCGGGACAGGTGCTCACTACGAGCAGTACTTC. The full variable domain, with the rest looked up from reference TRBV7-7 and TRBJ2-7, is GAGVSQSPRYKVTKRGQDVTLRCDPISSHATLYWYQQALGQGPEFLTYFNYEAQPDKSGLPSDRFSAERPEGSISTLTIQRTEQRDSAMYRCASSTGTGAHYEQYFGPGTRLTVT.

This chain connects TRBV5-6 to TRBJ1-2; TRBD1 might be the D (6 bases). Trimming removed 4 bases from V and 5 bases from J, with 12 bases in between. Germline CDR1 SGHDT, CDR2 YYEEEE. The CDR3 consists of 13 residues. The DNA of the CDR3 is TGTGCCAGCAGCATGGACAGTTTTTATGGCTACACCTTC. Translating gives CASSMDSFYGYTF.

CDR3 residues: CASSWALAGVTDTQYF. The CDR3 coding sequence is TGTGCCAGCAGCTGGGCCCTAGCGGGAGTCACAGATACGCAGTATTTT. This chain links TRBV7-8 with TRBJ2-3, with 10 bases that match TRBD2. Germline assignment: CDR1 SGHVS and CDR2 FQNEAQ. Trimming at V came to 4 bases and at J to 2 bases, leaving 6 bases not matched to a gene. This CDR3 region has 16 residues.

The rearrangement links TRBV7-2 to TRBJ2-7; TRBD1 matches 10 bases. The CDR3 has 14 residues. V shed 5 bases, J shed 2 bases, and the junction held 3 bases outside the gene matches. The germline CDR1 and CDR2 sequences are SGHTA and FQGNSA. The CDR3 protein is CASSLGQGAYEQYF. CDR3 nucleotide sequence: TGTGCCAGCAGCCTCGGACAGGGGGCCTACGAGCAGTACTTC.

This clone was observed a few times. DNA of the CDR3: TGTGCCAGCAGACCAGCAGGGGAAAACTATGGCTACACCTTC. This encodes CASRPAGENYGYTF. This chain links TRBV28 with TRBJ1-2; possible D gene TRBD1, 6 bases. V was pared by 6 bases and J by 2 bases, with 13 bases between. Looked up from germline, CDR1 is MDHEN and CDR2 is SYDVKM. This CDR3 spans 14 amino acids.

The genes are TRBV15 and TRBJ1-2; no clear D. The ends were cut back, 1 base at V and 5 bases at J, with 14 bases in the middle. The germline V gene has CDR1 LNHNV and CDR2 YYDKDF (reference sequence). This CDR3 region has 15 residues. The CDR3 protein is CATSRVGGLKYGYTF. CDR3 coding DNA: TGTGCCACCAGCAGAGTTGGAGGTCTTAAGTATGGCTACACCTTC. The full variable domain, with the rest looked up from reference TRBV15 and TRBJ1-2, is DAMVIQNPRYQVTQFGKPVTLSCSQTLNHNVMYWYQQKSSQAPKLLFHYYDKDFNNEADTPDNFQSRRPNTSFCFLDIRSPGLGDTAMYLCATSRVGGLKYGYTFGSGTRLTVV.

A remark on this clone: Other DNA sequences in the same sample also yield this CDR3. This chain connects TRBV5-4 to TRBJ2-3; 7 bases agree with TRBD1. Losses at the gene ends were 2 bases for V and 0 bases for J; bases not matched to a gene: 0. Germline loops: CDR1 SGHNT, CDR2 YYREEE (reference sequence). This CDR3 has 14 amino acids. The CDR3, as DNA: TGTGCCAGCAGCTTACAGGGGAGCACAGATACGCAGTATTTT. Translated, it gives CASSLQGSTDTQYF. The whole variable domain, remainder taken from reference TRBV5-4 and TRBJ2-3, is ETGVTQSPTHLIKTRGQQVTLRCSSQSGHNTVSWYQQALGQGPQFIFQYYREEENGRGNFPPRFSGLQFPNYSSELNVNALELDDSALYLCASSLQGSTDTQYFGPGTRLTVL.

V gene TRBV21-1 combines with J gene TRBJ1-5; the D segment call TRBD1 is taken from the table without a DNA check. TRBV21-1 is assigned pseudogene status. This CDR3 has 18 amino acids. The CDR3 protein is CASSKKKSTGGLNQPQHF. CDR3 bases: TGTGCCAGCAGCAAAAAGAAGAGTACAGGGGGGCTCAATCAGCCCCAGCATTTT.

The chain has TRBV30 and TRBJ1-5, with a possible D match to TRBD1 (5 bases). Germline values: CDR1 GTSNPN, CDR2 SVGIG (reference sequence). The CDR3 extends over 13 amino acids. The V end lost 2 bases, the J end lost 3 bases, and 8 bases lay between the germline ends. The CDR3 here is CAWSRQSNQPQHF. The DNA of the CDR3 is TGTGCCTGGAGTCGACAGTCCAATCAGCCCCAGCATTTT.

The rearrangement joins TRBV27 to TRBJ1-2, with D maybe TRBD1 (5 bases). Germline V gives CDR1 MNHEY, CDR2 SMNVEV (reference sequence). This CDR3 contains 13 residues. Trimming took 5 bases from V and 5 from J, leaving 12 bases between them. The CDR3 DNA reads TGTGCCAGCAGTCCAGGACAACGGTATGGCTACACCTTC. It yields the protein CASSPGQRYGYTF.

The chain's CDR3 is CASSLDLYEQYF. Here the CDR3 DNA reads TGTGCCAGCAGCTTAGATCTCTACGAGCAGTACTTC. This chain links TRBV7-9 with TRBJ2-7; unclear D gene. V gave up 1 base and J gave up 3 bases, with 4 bases separating them. The CDR3 runs 12 residues. The V gene's germline CDR1 is SEHNR and CDR2 FQNEAQ (reference sequence).

The genes are TRBV28 and TRBJ1-1, with a possible D match to TRBD1 (6 bases). The CDR3 has 14 residues. Trimming cost V 2 bases and J 4 bases, with 11 bases left between them. The germline gives CDR1 MDHEN, CDR2 SYDVKM. CDR3 sequence reads: CASSLVGAVTEAFF. CDR3 coding DNA: TGTGCCAGCAGTTTAGTGGGGGCAGTCACTGAAGCTTTCTTT.

The chain couples TRBV6-6 to TRBJ2-7, with 10 nucleotides matching TRBD1. Germline V gives CDR1 MNHNY, CDR2 SVGAGI (reference sequence). Trimming took 7 bases from V and 4 from J; bases not matched to a gene: 13. The CDR3 is 16 residues long. Here the CDR3 reads CASTPSAGQGSYEQYF. The CDR3 region has the DNA TGTGCCAGCACCCCCTCAGCGGGACAGGGGTCTTACGAGCAGTACTTC.

The genes are TRBV6-5 and TRBJ1-6, with a tentative D call TRBD1 (6 bases). The CDR3 consists of 15 residues. Germline V gene lookup returns CDR1 MNHEY and CDR2 SVGAGI. Deletions cut 8 bases from V and 5 bases from J, with 16 bases between. As DNA, the CDR3 is TGTGCCAGCGACTCGACAGGTCAAAATAATTCACCCCTCCACTTT. Protein product: CASDSTGQNNSPLHF.

The chain uses TRBV21-1 and TRBJ2-5; the table's D call, TRBD1, was not checked against the DNA. TRBV21-1 is termed a pseudogene. The CDR3 covers 15 residues. The DNA for the CDR3 is TGTGCCAGCAGCAGCGGGACAGGGCACCAAGAGACCCAGTACTTC. This encodes CASSSGTGHQETQYF.

The CDR3, as DNA: TGCGCCAGCAGCCAAGTCCCTAGCAGGGGAAATTCCTACGAGCAGTACTTC. Translated: CASSQVPSRGNSYEQYF. The chain uses TRBV4-1 and TRBJ2-7, with D maybe TRBD1 (6 bases). Trimming pared 1 base from V and 1 base from J, leaving 17 bases between. Germline V gene lookup returns CDR1 MGHRA and CDR2 YSYEKL. This CDR3 has 17 residues.

This clone was counted once. V gene TRBV7-9 combines with J gene TRBJ2-7; D may be TRBD2 (6 bases). Deletions cut 4 bases from V and 5 bases from J, with 18 bases between. Germline V CDR1 and CDR2: SEHNR, FQNEAQ (reference sequence). This CDR3 spans 15 amino acids. CDR3 nucleotide sequence: TGTGCCAGCAGCTCCATAGCGGCTAACCTCCACGAGCAGTACTTC. It yields the protein CASSSIAANLHEQYF.

The chain links TRBV30 to TRBJ1-5, with a possible D match to TRBD1 (5 bases). The CDR3 contains 14 residues. V was pared by 3 bases and J by 5 bases, with 14 bases between. Germline CDR1 is GTSNPN and CDR2 is SVGIG (reference sequence). Written as DNA, the CDR3 is TGTGCCTGGAGGATGCCAGGGTCAGATCAGCCCCAGCATTTT. It encodes CAWRMPGSDQPQHF.

This rearrangement joins TRBV19 to TRBJ2-1; perhaps TRBD2 as D (5 bases). V was clipped by 3 bases and J by 4 bases, with 13 bases between them. Germline V gives CDR1 LNHDA, CDR2 SQIVND (reference sequence). The CDR3 covers 15 residues. CDR3 bases: TGTGCCAGTAGTATCTTTCTTTTAGCGTACAATGAGCAGTTCTTC. Its translation: CASSIFLLAYNEQFF.

The J gene is TRBJ2-1, the V gene TRBV5-1, with TRBD1 as a possible D gene (6 bases). The CDR3 is 12 residues long. CDR1 SGHRS and CDR2 YFSETQ come from the germline V gene. V dropped 6 bases and J dropped 10 bases, with 14 bases sitting between them. The CDR3 DNA is TGCGCCAGCACAACAACAGGGTCGGAGCAGTTCTTC. Amino acids: CASTTTGSEQFF.

The rearrangement links TRBV29-1 to TRBJ2-3; TRBD2 agrees at 9 bases. Germline V gene data show CDR1 as SQVTM and CDR2 as ANQGSEA. V was pared by 3 bases and J by 4 bases, with 17 bases of the junction left unmatched. The CDR3 contains 18 residues. The CDR3 DNA is TGCAGCGTTGATGGAAGTAGCGGGAGCATCGAAGGGGCAGATACGCAGTATTTT. This codes for CSVDGSSGSIEGADTQYF.